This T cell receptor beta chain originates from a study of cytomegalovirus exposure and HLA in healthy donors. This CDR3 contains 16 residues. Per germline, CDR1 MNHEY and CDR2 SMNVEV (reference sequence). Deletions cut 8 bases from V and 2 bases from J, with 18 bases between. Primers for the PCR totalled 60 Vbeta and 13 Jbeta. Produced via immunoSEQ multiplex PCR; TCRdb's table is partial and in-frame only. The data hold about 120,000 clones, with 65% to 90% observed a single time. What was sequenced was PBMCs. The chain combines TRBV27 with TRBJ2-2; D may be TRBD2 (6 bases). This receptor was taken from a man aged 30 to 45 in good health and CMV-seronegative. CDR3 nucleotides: TGTGCCAGCCTCAAACGGGCGGGGCGAAACACCGGGGAGCTGTTTTTT. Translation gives CASLKRAGRNTGELFF.